These 14 T cell receptor beta chains were sequenced from one sample in a study of T-cell reconstitution after alpha-beta-depleted transplantation in children. It was with unique molecular identifiers that the TCRbeta library was prepared. MiXCR, run by TCRdb on the PCR reads, gives a single entry per CDR3 protein. The sample holds around 250,000 distinct CDR3 sequences, 9.5% to 10% seen once. The sample was PBMCs from the stem cell graft donor, taken from the stem cell graft. The receptors stem from a human donor who donated a stem cell graft to a child with SCID.

This clonotype has at least ten counts. The chain carries TRBV20-1 and TRBJ1-6, with D unresolved. This CDR3 has 13 residues. The germline V gene has CDR1 DFQATT and CDR2 SNEGSKA (reference sequence). V was trimmed by 2 bases and J by 8 bases, leaving 10 bases between them. CDR3 bases: TGCAGTGCTAGACCGACCAGTGATTCACCCCTCCACTTT. Translated: CSARPTSDSPLHF.

The chain combines TRBV21-1 with TRBJ2-3; TRBD1 was called by the table and not checked on the DNA. TRBV21-1 is classified as a pseudogene. CDR3 length: 17 amino acids. The CDR3 region has the DNA TGTGCCAGCAGCAAAGCGCTTTCGGACAGGGGAACAGATACGCAGTATTTT. As protein: CASSKALSDRGTDTQYF.

This clonotype was seen at least ten times. This chain uses TRBV7-2 with TRBJ2-3; D call uncertain. The CDR3 runs to 15 residues. From germline, CDR1 is SGHTA and CDR2 FQGNSA. V lost 1 base and J lost 1, with 9 bases in between. The CDR3 protein is CASSLDLWGTDTQYF. The CDR3 DNA follows: TGTGCCAGCAGCTTAGACTTATGGGGCACAGATACGCAGTATTTT.

This chain connects TRBV5-5 to TRBJ2-1; TRBD1 matches 11 bases. Germline V gene data show CDR1 as SGHKS and CDR2 as YYEKEE (reference sequence). V shed 4 bases, J shed 7 bases, and the junction held 7 bases outside the gene matches. This CDR3 contains 15 residues. CDR3 region: CASSGHGTGGNEQFF. The CDR3 nucleotides read TGTGCCAGCAGCGGACACGGGACAGGGGGGAATGAGCAGTTCTTC.

The chain recombines TRBV7-3 with TRBJ2-5; 10 bases map to TRBD2. The CDR3 runs 15 residues. Unmatched junction bases numbered 8, after V lost 6 bases and J lost 4 bases. Germline CDR1 and CDR2: SGHTA and FQGTGA. CDR3 DNA: TGTGCCAGCAGTCATAGCGGGGGGATGGGAGAGACCCAGTACTTC. Amino acid sequence: CASSHSGGMGETQYF.

This clonotype has ten or more counts. J is TRBJ1-1 and V is TRBV10-2, with TRBD1 identical over 7 bases. The CDR3 has 13 residues. Trimming removed 4 bases from V and 6 bases from J; junction bases left unmatched: 5. Per the germline V gene, CDR1 is WSHSY and CDR2 is SAAADI. Written as DNA, the CDR3 is TGCGCCAGCAGTGGACAGGGAAGGTCTGAAGCTTTCTTT. Amino acid sequence: CASSGQGRSEAFF.

This clonotype has just a few counts. The chain has TRBV18 and TRBJ2-7; TRBD1 matches at 10 bases. The V gene's germline CDR1 is KGHSH and CDR2 LQKENI. The CDR3 has 16 amino acids. Trimming removed 1 base from V and 7 bases from J; junction bases left unmatched: 10. Written as DNA, the CDR3 is TGTGCCAGCTCACCACAAGCGACAGGGGGCAGACGGGAGCAGTACTTC. This codes for CASSPQATGGRREQYF.

V usage is TRBV9 and J usage is TRBJ2-1; 8 nucleotides agree with TRBD2. Germline assignment: CDR1 SGDLS and CDR2 YYNGEE. The CDR3 runs to 14 residues. V lost 0 bases and J lost 10; bases outside the gene matches: 6. The CDR3 loop reads CASSVDVAGGEQFF. CDR3 DNA: TGTGCCAGCAGCGTAGACGTGGCGGGGGGAGAGCAGTTCTTC.

The sample holds many counts of this clonotype. V and J are TRBV5-6 and TRBJ1-1, with D possibly matching TRBD1 (5 bases). Germline assignment: CDR1 SGHDT and CDR2 YYEEEE. The V end lost 5 bases, the J end lost 1 base, and 12 bases lay between the germline ends. The CDR3 runs 14 residues. The CDR3 region has the DNA TGTGCCAGCAGTATCAGACAGCAGAACACTGAAGCTTTCTTT. Translated: CASSIRQQNTEAFF.

The rearrangement joins TRBV12-3 or TRBV12-4 to TRBJ2-1; no definite D call. Trimming stripped 6 bases from V and 8 bases from J, with 8 bases between. This CDR3 contains 11 residues. The CDR3 nucleotides read TGTGCCAGCAGCCCTACCTATGAGCAGTTCTTC. Amino acids: CASSPTYEQFF.

This clonotype was detected only a few times. This chain connects TRBV5-1 to TRBJ2-6; D is possibly TRBD2 (5 bases). The CDR3 contains 15 residues. The germline gives CDR1 SGHRS, CDR2 YFSETQ. V shed 4 bases and J shed 3 bases, with 11 bases lying between them. Here the CDR3 reads CASSGGFGGANVLTF. Written as DNA, the CDR3 is TGCGCCAGCAGCGGAGGTTTTGGTGGGGCCAACGTCCTGACTTTC.

This clonotype has just one count. The rearrangement links TRBV12-3 or TRBV12-4 to TRBJ2-1, with D perhaps given as TRBD1 or TRBD2 (5 bases each). V was trimmed by 3 bases and J by 5 bases, leaving 20 bases between them. The CDR3 runs to 17 residues. CDR3 DNA sequence: TGTGCCAGCAGTTTGGTTGGTGCAGGGACCCCTGACAATGAGCAGTTCTTC. Amino acid sequence: CASSLVGAGTPDNEQFF.

V gene TRBV6-5 combines with J gene TRBJ2-7, with 7 bases matching TRBD1. Germline trimming cut 2 bases from V and 2 bases from J; bases unmatched to any gene: 9. This CDR3 contains 16 residues. CDR1 is MNHEY, CDR2 SVGAGI, per germline. CDR3 loop: CASSYASRDSTYEQYF. The CDR3 region has the DNA TGTGCCAGCAGTTACGCTTCCCGGGACAGCACCTACGAGCAGTACTTC.

The chain is built from TRBV3-1 and TRBJ1-5; the D gene is possibly TRBD1 (6 bases). Trimming cost V 6 bases and J 5 bases, with 8 bases left between them. CDR1 and CDR2 from the germline V gene are LGHDT and YNNKEL (reference sequence). CDR3 length equals 12 residues. The CDR3 region has the DNA TGTGCCAGCAGAGGGGGTTATCAGCCCCAGCATTTT. It translates to CASRGGYQPQHF.